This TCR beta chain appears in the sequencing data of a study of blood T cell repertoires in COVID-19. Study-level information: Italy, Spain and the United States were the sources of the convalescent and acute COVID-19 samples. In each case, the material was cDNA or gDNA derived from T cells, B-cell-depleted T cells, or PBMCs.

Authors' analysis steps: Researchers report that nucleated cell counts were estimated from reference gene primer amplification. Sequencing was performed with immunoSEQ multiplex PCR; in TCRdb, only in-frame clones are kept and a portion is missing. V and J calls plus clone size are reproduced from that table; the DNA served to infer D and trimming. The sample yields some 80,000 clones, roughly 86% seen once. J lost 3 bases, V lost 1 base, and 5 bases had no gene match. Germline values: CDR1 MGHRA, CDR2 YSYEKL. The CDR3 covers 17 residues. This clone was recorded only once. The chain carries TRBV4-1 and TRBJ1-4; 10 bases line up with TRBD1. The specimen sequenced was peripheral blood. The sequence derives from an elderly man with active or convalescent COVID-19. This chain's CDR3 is CASSQGQGALANEKLFF. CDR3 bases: TGCGCCAGCAGCCAAGGACAGGGGGCGTTGGCTAATGAAAAACTGTTTTTT.